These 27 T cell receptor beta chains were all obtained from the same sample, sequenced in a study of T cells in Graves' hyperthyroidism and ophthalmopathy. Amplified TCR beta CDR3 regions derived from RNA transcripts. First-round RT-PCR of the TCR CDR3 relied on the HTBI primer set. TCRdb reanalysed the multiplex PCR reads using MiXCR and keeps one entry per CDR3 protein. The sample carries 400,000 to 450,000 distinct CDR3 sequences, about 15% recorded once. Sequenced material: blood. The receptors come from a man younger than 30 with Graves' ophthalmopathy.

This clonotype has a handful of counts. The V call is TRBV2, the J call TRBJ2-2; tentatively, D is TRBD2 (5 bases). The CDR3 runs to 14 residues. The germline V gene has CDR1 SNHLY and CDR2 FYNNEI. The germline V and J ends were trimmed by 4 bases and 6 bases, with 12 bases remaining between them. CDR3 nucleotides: TGTGCCAGCAGTGCGAGGGCCCTGGCCGGGGAGCTGTTTTTT. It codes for CASSARALAGELFF.

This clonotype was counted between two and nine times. This CDR3 reads CASSDSGGGSPLHF. The CDR3 region has the DNA TGTGCCAGCAGTGACTCGGGGGGCGGTTCACCCCTCCACTTT. The chain recombines TRBV6-4 with TRBJ1-6; tentative D call: TRBD1 (6 bases). Trimming took off 0 bases at V and 9 bases at J, with 9 bases between the two ends. This CDR3 comprises 14 residues. Germline CDR1 and CDR2: MRHNA and SNTAGT.

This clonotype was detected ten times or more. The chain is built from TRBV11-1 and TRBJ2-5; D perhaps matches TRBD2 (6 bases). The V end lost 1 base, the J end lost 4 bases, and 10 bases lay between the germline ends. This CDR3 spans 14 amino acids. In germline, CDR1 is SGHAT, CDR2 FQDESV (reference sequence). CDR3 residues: CASSLVSAGETQYF. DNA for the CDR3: TGTGCCAGCAGCTTAGTATCAGCGGGAGAGACCCAGTACTTC.

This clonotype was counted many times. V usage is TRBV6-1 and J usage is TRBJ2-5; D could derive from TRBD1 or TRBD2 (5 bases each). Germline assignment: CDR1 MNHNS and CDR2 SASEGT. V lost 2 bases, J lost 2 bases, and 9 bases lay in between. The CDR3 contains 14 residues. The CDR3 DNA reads TGTGCCAGCAGTGAAAGGGGACCTCAAGAGACCCAGTACTTC. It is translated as CASSERGPQETQYF.

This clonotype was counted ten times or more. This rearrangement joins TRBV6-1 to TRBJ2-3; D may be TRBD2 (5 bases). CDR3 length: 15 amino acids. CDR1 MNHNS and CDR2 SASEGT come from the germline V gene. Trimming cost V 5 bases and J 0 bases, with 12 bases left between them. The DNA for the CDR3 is TGTGCCAGCAGTTGGGGTAGCGTAAGCACAGATACGCAGTATTTT. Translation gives CASSWGSVSTDTQYF.

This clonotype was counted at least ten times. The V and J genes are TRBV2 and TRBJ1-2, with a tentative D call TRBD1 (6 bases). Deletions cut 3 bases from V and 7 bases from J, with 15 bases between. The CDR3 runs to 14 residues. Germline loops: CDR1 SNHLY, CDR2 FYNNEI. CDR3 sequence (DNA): TGTGCCAGCAGTGATAGGGGGATTGGTCTTGGCTACACCTTC. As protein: CASSDRGIGLGYTF.

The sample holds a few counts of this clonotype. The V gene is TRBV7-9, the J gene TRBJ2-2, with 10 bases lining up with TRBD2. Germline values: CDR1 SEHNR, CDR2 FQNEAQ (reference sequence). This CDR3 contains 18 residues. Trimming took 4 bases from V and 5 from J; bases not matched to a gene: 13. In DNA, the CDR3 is TGTGCCAGCAGCTCCCCGGAACCTAGCGGGAGTAGAACCGGGGAGCTGTTTTTT. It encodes CASSSPEPSGSRTGELFF. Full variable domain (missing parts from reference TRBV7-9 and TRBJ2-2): DTGVSQNPRHKITKRGQNVTFRCDPISEHNRLYWYRQTLGQGPEFLTYFQNEAQLEKSRLLSDRFSAERPKGSFSTLEIQRTEQGDSAMYLCASSSPEPSGSRTGELFFGEGSRLTVL.

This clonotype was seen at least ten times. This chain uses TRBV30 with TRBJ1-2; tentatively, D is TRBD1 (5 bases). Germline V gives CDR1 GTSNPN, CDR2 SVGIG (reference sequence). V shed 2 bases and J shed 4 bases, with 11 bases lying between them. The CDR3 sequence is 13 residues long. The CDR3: CAWSLGAAYGYTF. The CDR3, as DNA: TGTGCCTGGAGTCTAGGGGCGGCCTATGGCTACACCTTC. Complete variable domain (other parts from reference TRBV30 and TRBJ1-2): SQTIHQWPATLVQPVGSPLSLECTVEGTSNPNLYWYRQAAGRGLQLLFYSVGIGQISSEVPQNLSASRPQDRQFILSSKKLLLSDSGFYLCAWSLGAAYGYTFGSGTRLTVV.

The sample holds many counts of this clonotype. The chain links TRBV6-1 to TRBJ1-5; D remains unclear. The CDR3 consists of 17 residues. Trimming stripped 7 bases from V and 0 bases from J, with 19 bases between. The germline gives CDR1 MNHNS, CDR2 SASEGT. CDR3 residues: CASTPKGFQDSNQPQHF. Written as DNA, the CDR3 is TGTGCCAGCACTCCGAAGGGTTTTCAGGATAGCAATCAGCCCCAGCATTTT.

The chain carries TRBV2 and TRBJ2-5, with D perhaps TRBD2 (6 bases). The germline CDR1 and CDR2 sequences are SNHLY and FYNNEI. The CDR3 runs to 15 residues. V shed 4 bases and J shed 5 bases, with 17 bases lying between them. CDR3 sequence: CASSVGDSLVETQYF. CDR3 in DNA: TGTGCCAGCAGTGTAGGGGACTCCCTTGTGGAGACCCAGTACTTC.

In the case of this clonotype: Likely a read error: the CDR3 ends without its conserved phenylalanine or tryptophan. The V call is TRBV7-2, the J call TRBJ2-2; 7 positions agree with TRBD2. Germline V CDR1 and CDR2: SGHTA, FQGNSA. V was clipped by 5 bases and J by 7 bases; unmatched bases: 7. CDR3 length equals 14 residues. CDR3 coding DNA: TGTGCCAGCAGCCGCTCAGCGGGGTACGGGGAGCTGTTTCTT. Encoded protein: CASSRSAGYGELFL.

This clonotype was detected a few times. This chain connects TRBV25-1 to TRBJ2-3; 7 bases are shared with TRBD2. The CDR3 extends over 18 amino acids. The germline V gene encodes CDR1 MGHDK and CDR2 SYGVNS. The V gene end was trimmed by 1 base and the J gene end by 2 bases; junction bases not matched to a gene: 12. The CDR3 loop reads CASSEFGAGAGITDTQYF. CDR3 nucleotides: TGTGCCAGCAGTGAATTTGGGGCCGGAGCGGGAATCACAGATACGCAGTATTTT.

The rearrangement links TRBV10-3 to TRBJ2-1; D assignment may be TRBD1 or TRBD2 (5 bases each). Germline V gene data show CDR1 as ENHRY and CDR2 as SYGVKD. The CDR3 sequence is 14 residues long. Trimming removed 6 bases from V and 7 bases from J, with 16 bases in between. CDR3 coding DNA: TGTGCCATCAGCGCCCCCGGGACCCAGAATGAGCAGTTCTTC. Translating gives CAISAPGTQNEQFF.

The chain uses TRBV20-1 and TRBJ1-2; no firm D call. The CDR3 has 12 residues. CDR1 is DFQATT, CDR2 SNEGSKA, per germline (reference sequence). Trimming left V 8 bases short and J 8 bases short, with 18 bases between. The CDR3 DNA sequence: TGCAGTAGAGCAGAGGATGCTAGAGGCTACACCTTC. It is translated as CSRAEDARGYTF.

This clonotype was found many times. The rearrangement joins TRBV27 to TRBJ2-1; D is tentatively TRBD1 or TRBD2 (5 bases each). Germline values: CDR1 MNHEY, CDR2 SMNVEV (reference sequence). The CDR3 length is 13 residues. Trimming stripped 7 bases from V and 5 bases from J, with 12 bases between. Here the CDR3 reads CASNRDRNNEQFF. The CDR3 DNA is TGTGCCAGCAATAGGGACCGAAACAATGAGCAGTTCTTC.

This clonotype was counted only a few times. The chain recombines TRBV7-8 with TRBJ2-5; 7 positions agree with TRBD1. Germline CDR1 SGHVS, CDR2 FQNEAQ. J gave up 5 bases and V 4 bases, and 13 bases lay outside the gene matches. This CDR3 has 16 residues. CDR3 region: CASSYLDRLGEETQYF. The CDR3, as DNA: TGTGCCAGCAGCTATCTGGACAGGTTGGGGGAGGAGACCCAGTACTTC. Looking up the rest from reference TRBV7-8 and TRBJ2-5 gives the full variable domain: GAGVSQSPRYKVAKRGQDVALRCDPISGHVSLFWYQQALGQGPEFLTYFQNEAQLDKSGLPSDRFFAERPEGSVSTLKIQRTQQEDSAVYLCASSYLDRLGEETQYFGPGTRLLVL.

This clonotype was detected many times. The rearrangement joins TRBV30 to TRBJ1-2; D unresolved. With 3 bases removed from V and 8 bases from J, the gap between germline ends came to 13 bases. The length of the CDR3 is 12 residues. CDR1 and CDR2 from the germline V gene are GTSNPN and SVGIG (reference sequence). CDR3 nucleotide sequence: TGTGCCTGGAGACCCCCCTCGAGGGGCTACACCTTC. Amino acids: CAWRPPSRGYTF. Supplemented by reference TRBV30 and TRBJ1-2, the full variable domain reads SQTIHQWPATLVQPVGSPLSLECTVEGTSNPNLYWYRQAAGRGLQLLFYSVGIGQISSEVPQNLSASRPQDRQFILSSKKLLLSDSGFYLCAWRPPSRGYTFGSGTRLTVV.

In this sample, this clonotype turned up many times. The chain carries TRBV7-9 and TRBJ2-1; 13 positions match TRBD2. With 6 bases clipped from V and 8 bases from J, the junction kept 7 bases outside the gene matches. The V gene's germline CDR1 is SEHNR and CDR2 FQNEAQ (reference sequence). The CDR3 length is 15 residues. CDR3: CASSSTSGRAYEQFF. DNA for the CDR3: TGTGCCAGCAGTTCAACTAGCGGGAGGGCCTATGAGCAGTTCTTC.

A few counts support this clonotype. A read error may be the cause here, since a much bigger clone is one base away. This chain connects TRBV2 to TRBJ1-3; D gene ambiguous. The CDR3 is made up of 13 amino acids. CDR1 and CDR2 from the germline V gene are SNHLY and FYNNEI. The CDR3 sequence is CASGEKTGNTIYF. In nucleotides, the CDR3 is TGTGCCAGCGGTGAAAAGACTGGAAACACCATATATTTT. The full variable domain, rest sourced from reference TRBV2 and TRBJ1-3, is EPEVTQTPSHQVTQMGQEVILRCVPISNHLYFYWYRQILGQKVEFLVSFYNNEISEKSEIFDDQFSVERPDGSNFTLKIRSTKLEDSAMYFCASGEKTGNTIYFGEGSWLTVV.

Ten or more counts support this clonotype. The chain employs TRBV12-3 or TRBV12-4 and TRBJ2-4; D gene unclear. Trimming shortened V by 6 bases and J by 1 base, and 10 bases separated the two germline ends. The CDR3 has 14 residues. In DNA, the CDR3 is TGTGCCAGCAGCTCCCCCGGGGCCAAAAACATTCAGTACTTC. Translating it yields CASSSPGAKNIQYF.

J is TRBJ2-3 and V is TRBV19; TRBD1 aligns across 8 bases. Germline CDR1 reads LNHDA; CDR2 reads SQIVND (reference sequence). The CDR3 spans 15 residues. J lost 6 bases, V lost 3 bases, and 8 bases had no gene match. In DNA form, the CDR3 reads TGTGCCAGTAGTATTCGCCAGGGGGCAGGGGATACGCAGTATTTT. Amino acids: CASSIRQGAGDTQYF.

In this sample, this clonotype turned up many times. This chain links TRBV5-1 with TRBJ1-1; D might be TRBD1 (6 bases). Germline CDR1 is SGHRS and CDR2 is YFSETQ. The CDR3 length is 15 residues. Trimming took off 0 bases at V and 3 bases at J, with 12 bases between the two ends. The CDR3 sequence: CASSLVGAKDTEAFF. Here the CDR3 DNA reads TGCGCCAGCAGCTTGGTGGGGGCGAAGGACACTGAAGCTTTCTTT.

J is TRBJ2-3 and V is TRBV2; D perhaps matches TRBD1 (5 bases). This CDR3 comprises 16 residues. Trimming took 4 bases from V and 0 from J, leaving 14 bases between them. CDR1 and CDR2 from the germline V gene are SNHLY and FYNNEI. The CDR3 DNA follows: TGTGCCAGCAGTGTGCTAGGGTGGGGCAGCACAGATACGCAGTATTTT. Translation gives CASSVLGWGSTDTQYF.

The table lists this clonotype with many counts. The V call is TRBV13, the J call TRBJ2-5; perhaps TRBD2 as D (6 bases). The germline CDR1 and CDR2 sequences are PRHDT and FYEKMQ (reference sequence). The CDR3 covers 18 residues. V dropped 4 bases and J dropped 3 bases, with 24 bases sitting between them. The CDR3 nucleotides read TGTGCCAGCAGCTCCGCCTCCGAGGGACTGAACCAAAAAGAGACCCAGTACTTC. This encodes CASSSASEGLNQKETQYF.

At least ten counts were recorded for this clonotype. The CDR3 sequence is CASIRQARYEQYF. CDR3 nucleotides: TGTGCCAGCATCCGGCAGGCCCGCTACGAGCAGTACTTC. The chain joins TRBV28 to TRBJ2-7; D is undetermined. The ends were cut back, 7 bases at V and 3 bases at J, with 13 bases in the middle. The CDR3 has 13 amino acids. Looked up from germline, CDR1 is MDHEN and CDR2 is SYDVKM. Variable domain in full (rest from reference TRBV28 and TRBJ2-7): DVKVTQSSRYLVKRTGEKVFLECVQDMDHENMFWYRQDPGLGLRLIYFSYDVKMKEKGDIPEGYSVSREKKERFSLILESASTNQTSMYLCASIRQARYEQYFGPGTRLTVT.

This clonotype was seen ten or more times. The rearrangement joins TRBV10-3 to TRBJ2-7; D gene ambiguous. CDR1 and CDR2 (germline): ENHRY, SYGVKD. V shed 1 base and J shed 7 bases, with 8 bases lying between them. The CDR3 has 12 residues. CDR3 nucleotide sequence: TGTGCCATCAGTGAGTACCGTCAGGAGCAGTACTTC. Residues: CAISEYRQEQYF.

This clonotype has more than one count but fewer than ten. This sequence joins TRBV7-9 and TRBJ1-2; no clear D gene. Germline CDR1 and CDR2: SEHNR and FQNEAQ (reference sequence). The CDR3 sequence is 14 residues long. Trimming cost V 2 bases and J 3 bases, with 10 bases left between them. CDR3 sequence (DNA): TGTGCCAGCAGCTTACAAGGCGGCTACTATGGCTACACCTTC. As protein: CASSLQGGYYGYTF.